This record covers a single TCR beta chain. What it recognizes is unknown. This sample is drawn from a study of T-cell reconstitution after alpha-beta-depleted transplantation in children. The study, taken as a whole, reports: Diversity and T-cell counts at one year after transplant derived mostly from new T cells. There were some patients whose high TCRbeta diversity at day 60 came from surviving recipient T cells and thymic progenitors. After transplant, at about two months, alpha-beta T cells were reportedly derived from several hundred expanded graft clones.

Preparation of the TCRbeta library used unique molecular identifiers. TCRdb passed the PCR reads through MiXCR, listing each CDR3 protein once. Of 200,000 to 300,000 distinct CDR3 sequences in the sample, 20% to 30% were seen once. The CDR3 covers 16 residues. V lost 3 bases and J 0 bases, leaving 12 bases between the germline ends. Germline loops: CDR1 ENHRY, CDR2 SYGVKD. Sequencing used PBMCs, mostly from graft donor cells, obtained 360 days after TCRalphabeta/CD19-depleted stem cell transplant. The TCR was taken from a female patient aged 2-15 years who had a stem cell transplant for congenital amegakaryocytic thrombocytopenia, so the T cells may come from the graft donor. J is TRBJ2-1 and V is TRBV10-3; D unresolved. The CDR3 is CAISERVESSYNEQFF. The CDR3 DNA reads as TGTGCCATCAGTGAAAGGGTGGAGAGCTCCTACAATGAGCAGTTCTTC.